This is a list of T cell receptor beta chains from one sample in a study of cytomegalovirus exposure and HLA in healthy donors. Profiled with immunoSEQ multiplex PCR; TCRdb holds only in-frame clones, not every one. The sample consists of 200,000 to 250,000 clones, approximately 80% of them appearing once. Sequencing used PBMCs. Receptors originate from a girl under 18 in good health and CMV-seronegative. Both conserved end residues are part of each CDR3. A D gene is named only where the DNA matches it firmly. Where a row states a size, it is once, few, many or the class of an expanded clone; other rows omit it.

d_gene,abundance,j_gene,v_gene,CDR3nt,CDR3aa
-,-,TRBJ1-4,TRBV7-2,TGTGCCAGCAGCCCCGGAGCGGGGGAAAAACTGTTTTTT,CASSPGAGEKLFF
TRBD1,-,TRBJ1-2,TRBV18,TGTGCCAGCTCACCGCCGGGACAGGAAGCTAACTATGGCTACACCTTC,CASSPPGQEANYGYTF
-,-,TRBJ2-1,TRBV19,TGTGCCAGTAGCCTCGTCCAGACCTACAATGAGCAGTTCTTC,CASSLVQTYNEQFF
TRBD1,-,TRBJ2-2,TRBV19,TGTGCCAGTAGTATGACAGGGGAAAACACCGGGGAGCTGTTTTTT,CASSMTGENTGELFF
-,-,TRBJ1-3,TRBV6-5,TGTGCCAGCAGTTCTCTCTCTGGAAACACCATATATTTT,CASSSLSGNTIYF
TRBD2,once,TRBJ2-3,TRBV28,TGTGCCAGCAGTTCCCTCCTAGCGGGAGGGCCAGGAGATACGCAGTATTTT,CASSSLLAGGPGDTQYF
-,few,TRBJ1-1,TRBV4-2,TGTGCCAGCAGCCAAGATCGCACGGGGGCTTTCTTT,CASSQDRTGAFF
-,-,TRBJ1-2,TRBV11-2,TGTGCCAGCAGCTTAGATCCGCCCCTTCGCGGGAGATACACCTTC,CASSLDPPLRGRYTF
TRBD1,-,TRBJ1-5,TRBV29-1,TGCAGCGTCGCCGACAGGGGTGCGCGTCAGCCCCAGCATTTT,CSVADRGARQPQHF
-,-,TRBJ2-7,TRBV23-1,TGCGCCAGCTGGTACCGGGACTTCTACGAGCAGTACTTC,CASWYRDFYEQYF
TRBD1,-,TRBJ1-2,TRBV5-1,TGCGCCAGCGCCGGGGACAGTCCTGGCTACACCTTC,CASAGDSPGYTF
-,-,TRBJ2-1,TRBV2,TGTGCCAGCAGTGAGGAGGGAGTCCGCCTTAATGAGCAGTTCTTC,CASSEEGVRLNEQFF
-,few,TRBJ1-2,TRBV28,TGTGCCAGTCTCAGGGATGGCTACACCTTC,CASLRDGYTF
TRBD1,-,TRBJ1-6,TRBV5-4,TGTGCCAGCAGCCCCGACGCAGGGGGCGCGTATTCCTCACCCCTCCACTTT,CASSPDAGGAYSSPLHF
TRBD2,-,TRBJ2-7,TRBV25-1,TGTGCCAGCCGGGGAGGGACGTTTTACGAGCAGTACTTC,CASRGGTFYEQYF
-,few,TRBJ2-1,TRBV7-9,TGTGCCAGCAGCTTTTACGAGGGAGGGGGCAATGAGCAGTTCTTC,CASSFYEGGGNEQFF
-,-,TRBJ1-2,TRBV4-3,TGCGCCAGCAGCCAAGATGGCTGGAGCTATGGCTACACCTTC,CASSQDGWSYGYTF
TRBD2,-,TRBJ2-3,TRBV9,TGTGCCAGCAGCGTAGATCGGGGGGGCAAGGATACGCAGTATTTT,CASSVDRGGKDTQYF
TRBD2,-,TRBJ2-5,TRBV10-1,TGCGCCAGCAGTAAAAGGACTAGCGGGAGCAGGGAGACCCAGTACTTC,CASSKRTSGSRETQYF
-,few,TRBJ1-1,TRBV10-2,TGCGCCAGCAGTGATGGGGAGCCCGCGAACACTGAAGCTTTCTTT,CASSDGEPANTEAFF
-,-,TRBJ1-2,TRBV28,TGTGCCAGCCGCCCCGACAGGAATGGCTACACCTTC,CASRPDRNGYTF
TRBD1,-,TRBJ1-6,TRBV5-4,TGTGCCAGCAGCTTGGGGGACAGGGACCATTCACCCCTCCACTTT,CASSLGDRDHSPLHF
TRBD1,-,TRBJ1-5,TRBV2,TGTGCCAGCGACAGGGATAGCAATCAGCCCCAGCATTTT,CASDRDSNQPQHF
TRBD1,once,TRBJ2-2,TRBV5-1,TGCGCCAGCAGTTCCGATCTGACAGGGTTGTCCGGGGAGCTGTTTTTT,CASSSDLTGLSGELFF
TRBD1,-,TRBJ1-4,TRBV28,TGTGCCAGCAGTATACGTAACAGGGGTGAAAAACTGTTTTTT,CASSIRNRGEKLFF
TRBD1,-,TRBJ1-5,TRBV6-1,TGTGCCAGCAGTGAAGTTGGTGGGACAGGGATGGTTGTTAAGCTCCAGCATTTT,CASSEVGGTGMVVKLQHF
-,few,TRBJ2-7,TRBV4-1,TGCGCCAGCAGCCAAGGAGTCGGGGGCTACGAGCAGTACTTC,CASSQGVGGYEQYF
-,few,TRBJ1-5,TRBV6-4,TGTGCCAGCAGTTTAGGAGAAAATCAGCCCCAGCATTTT,CASSLGENQPQHF
-,few,TRBJ2-7,TRBV18,TGTGCCAGCTCACCGAGAAATAGGGGACTGAACTCCTACGAGCAGTACTTC,CASSPRNRGLNSYEQYF
-,-,TRBJ1-3,TRBV19,TGTGCCAGTAGTGACCGACAGCCAGCCTCTGGAAACACCATATATTTT,CASSDRQPASGNTIYF
-,-,TRBJ1-1,TRBV7-2,TGTGCCAGCAGCTCATGGGACACACCTAGAACGGGGGAAGCTTTCTTT,CASSSWDTPRTGEAFF
-,few,TRBJ1-5,TRBV5-6,TGTGCCAGCAGCCGCATGCGTCAGGGTGGTTCTTACAATCAGCCCCAGCATTTT,CASSRMRQGGSYNQPQHF
-,-,TRBJ1-1,TRBV5-6,TGTGCCAGCACCGGAGGGGCTCTGAACACTGAAGCTTTCTTT,CASTGGALNTEAFF
-,-,TRBJ2-2,TRBV11-1,TGTGCCAGCAGCTACCAGGGGGGAGTCCTGAACACCGGGGAGCTGTTTTTT,CASSYQGGVLNTGELFF